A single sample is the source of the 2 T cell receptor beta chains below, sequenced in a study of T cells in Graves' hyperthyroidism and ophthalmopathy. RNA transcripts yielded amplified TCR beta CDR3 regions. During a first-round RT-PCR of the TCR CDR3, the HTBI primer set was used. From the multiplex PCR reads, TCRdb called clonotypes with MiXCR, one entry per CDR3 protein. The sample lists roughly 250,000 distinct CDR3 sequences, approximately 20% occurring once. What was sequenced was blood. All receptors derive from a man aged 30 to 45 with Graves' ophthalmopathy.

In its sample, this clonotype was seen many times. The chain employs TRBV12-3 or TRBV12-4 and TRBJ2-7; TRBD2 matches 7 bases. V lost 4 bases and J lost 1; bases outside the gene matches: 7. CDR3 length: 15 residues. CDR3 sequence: CASSSGGGNSYEQYF. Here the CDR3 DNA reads TGTGCCAGCAGTTCCGGGGGAGGGAATTCCTACGAGCAGTACTTC.

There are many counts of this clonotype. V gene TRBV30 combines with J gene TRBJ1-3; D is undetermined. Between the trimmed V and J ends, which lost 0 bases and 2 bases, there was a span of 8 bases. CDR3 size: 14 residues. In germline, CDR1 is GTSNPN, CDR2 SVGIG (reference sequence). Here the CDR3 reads CAWSVERTGNTIYF. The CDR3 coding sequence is TGTGCCTGGAGTGTGGAAAGGACTGGAAACACCATATATTTT.